The 23 T cell receptor beta chains reported below all come from one sample, sequenced in a study of low-dose radiotherapy and immunotherapy resistance in tumors. Time point in this sample: before trial treatment. Priming of first-strand cDNA relied on TRAV- and TRBV-specific primers (covering alpha and beta chains). A constant-region primer paired with the V-primer adapter amplified TCRs over about 19 PCR cycles. TCRdb processed the reads anew with MiXCR; each CDR3 protein has one entry. In the table there are 65,000 to 100,000 distinct CDR3 sequences, roughly a sixth of which are singletons. The sequencing used PBMCs, collected before treatment. These receptors were obtained from a male donor with prostate cancer.

This clonotype was picked up one time. The chain combines TRBV28 with TRBJ2-5; D uncertain. The germline V gene encodes CDR1 MDHEN and CDR2 SYDVKM. CDR3 length: 14 amino acids. The V end was cut by 3 bases, the J end by 4 bases, with 12 bases between. The CDR3 DNA reads TGTGCCAGCAGTTTTCTGTCTAACAGAGAGACCCAGTACTTC. This encodes CASSFLSNRETQYF. Filled out from reference TRBV28 and TRBJ2-5, the complete variable domain reads DVKVTQSSRYLVKRTGEKVFLECVQDMDHENMFWYRQDPGLGLRLIYFSYDVKMKEKGDIPEGYSVSREKKERFSLILESASTNQTSMYLCASSFLSNRETQYFGPGTRLLVL.

In this sample, this clonotype turned up many times. The genes are TRBV2 and TRBJ1-2, with D hard to call. V was clipped by 4 bases and J by 3 bases, with 15 bases between them. Germline CDR1 is SNHLY and CDR2 is FYNNEI. CDR3 size: 15 residues. DNA for the CDR3: TGTGCCAGCAGTGCTTCCGAGGACGGAGACTATGGCTACACCTTC. It yields the protein CASSASEDGDYGYTF.

Many counts were recorded for this clonotype. This chain connects TRBV24-1 to TRBJ2-3; no definite D call. V was pared by 4 bases and J by 0 bases, with 7 bases between. This CDR3 is 14 amino acids long. In germline, CDR1 is KGHDR, CDR2 SFDVKD. The CDR3 is CATSDRTSTDTQYF. CDR3 DNA: TGTGCCACCAGTGACCGTACTAGCACAGATACGCAGTATTTT.

This clonotype has at least ten counts. The rearrangement joins TRBV5-1 to TRBJ2-1, with 10 bases lining up with TRBD2. The junction had 11 bases not matched to a gene; V was cut back by 0 bases and J by 5 bases. The CDR3 length is 18 residues. Germline-derived CDR1 and CDR2 are SGHRS and YFSETQ. CDR3 in amino acids: CASSLAPSGAGGNNEQFF. The DNA of the CDR3 is TGCGCCAGCAGCTTGGCCCCTAGTGGAGCGGGGGGGAACAATGAGCAGTTCTTC.

This clonotype was seen at least ten times. This CDR3 reads CASRPGIIYSNQPQHF. For the CDR3, the DNA is TGTGCCAGCAGACCTGGGATAATTTATAGCAATCAGCCCCAGCATTTT. The chain employs TRBV6-5 and TRBJ1-5; D gene ambiguous. Trimming pared 6 bases from V and 0 bases from J, leaving 15 bases between. Germline CDR1 MNHEY, CDR2 SVGAGI. This CDR3 spans 16 amino acids.

This clonotype was seen only a few times. The gene calls are TRBV29-1 and TRBJ2-1, with TRBD1 matching 11 bases. CDR3 length equals 13 residues. The germline CDR1 and CDR2 sequences are SQVTM and ANQGSEA. With 8 bases clipped from V and 15 bases from J, the junction kept 15 bases outside the gene matches. The CDR3 nucleotides read TGCAGCTTCAACCGGGACAGGGGGAATTTGGGGTTCTTC. It encodes CSFNRDRGNLGFF.

This clonotype was found many times. The chain links TRBV2 to TRBJ2-3, with TRBD2 as a possible D gene (6 bases). CDR1 and CDR2 (germline): SNHLY, FYNNEI. This CDR3 is built from 15 residues. V shed 4 bases and J shed 6 bases, with 17 bases lying between them. CDR3 sequence (DNA): TGTGCCAGCAGTGGCGCGGGACTTGGGGCGGATACGCAGTATTTT. This translates into CASSGAGLGADTQYF.

This clonotype has just one count. This chain uses TRBV12-3 or TRBV12-4 with TRBJ1-3; D is perhaps TRBD1 (5 bases). V dropped 4 bases and J dropped 4 bases, with 5 bases sitting between them. The CDR3 loop spans 12 amino acids. The CDR3 DNA follows: TGTGCCAGCAGTTGGGACGGAAACACCATATATTTT. Translation gives CASSWDGNTIYF.

This clonotype was seen at least ten times. The CDR3 DNA reads TGTGCCAGCAGCGCGACCCGCTGGGGCGGGGGGACGAACACCGGGGAGCTGTTTTTT. This gives the protein CASSATRWGGGTNTGELFF. The chain is built from TRBV7-3 and TRBJ2-2; TRBD2 aligns across 8 bases. Looked up from germline, CDR1 is SGHTA and CDR2 is FQGTGA. J was trimmed by 0 bases and V by 5 bases; bases with no gene match: 14. This CDR3 has 19 residues.

This clonotype was counted many times. This chain links TRBV20-1 with TRBJ2-7, with TRBD1 identical over 8 bases. Germline lookup yields CDR1 DFQATT and CDR2 SNEGSKA (reference sequence). The V segment lost 6 bases and the J segment 7 bases; nucleotides outside the gene matches: 8. The CDR3 is 12 residues long. CDR3 amino acids: CSAAQGADEQYF. The DNA of the CDR3 is TGCAGTGCGGCCCAGGGGGCGGATGAGCAGTACTTC.

This clonotype was detected many times. A much larger clone is a single base away; this may be a read error. V gene TRBV2 combines with J gene TRBJ2-5, with D possibly matching TRBD2 (6 bases). Trimming stripped 11 bases from V and 2 bases from J, with 15 bases between. This CDR3 contains 13 residues. Germline V gene lookup returns CDR1 SNHLY and CDR2 FYNNEI. The CDR3 region is CAGPLTRQETQYF. CDR3 bases: TGTGCCGGCCCGTTGACTAGACAAGAGACCCAGTACTTC.

This clonotype was counted ten times or more. CDR3 residues: CATSSDRGGYNEQFF. The CDR3 DNA reads TGTGCCACCAGCTCCGACAGGGGTGGGTACAATGAGCAGTTCTTC. This chain links TRBV15 with TRBJ2-1; TRBD1 matches 8 bases. V lost 5 bases, J lost 4 bases, and 7 bases stayed unmatched. Germline-derived CDR1 and CDR2 are LNHNV and YYDKDF (reference sequence). The CDR3 totals 15 residues.

This clonotype was counted many times. This chain joins TRBV19 and TRBJ2-2; D gene unclear. Trimming removed 2 bases at V and 6 bases at J, with 7 bases between. The V gene's germline CDR1 is LNHDA and CDR2 SQIVND (reference sequence). The CDR3 sequence is 13 residues long. This CDR3 is CASSIRVSGELFF. The DNA of the CDR3 is TGTGCCAGTAGTATAAGGGTTTCCGGGGAGCTGTTTTTT.

In this sample, this clonotype turned up many times. The CDR3 DNA is TGTGCCAGCAGCTTGACTAGCGGGGGGAACACCGGGGAGCTGTTTTTT. Encoded protein: CASSLTSGGNTGELFF. The chain uses TRBV5-4 and TRBJ2-2; 11 nucleotides agree with TRBD2. The germline V gene has CDR1 SGHNT and CDR2 YYREEE (reference sequence). V shed 1 base, J shed 1 base, and the junction held 0 bases outside the gene matches. The CDR3 length is 16 residues.

This clonotype was recorded at least ten times. This chain joins TRBV13 and TRBJ2-3, with D possibly TRBD1 on 6 matching bases. Germline CDR1 is PRHDT and CDR2 is FYEKMQ (reference sequence). The CDR3 length is 13 residues. The V and J ends lost 6 bases and 2 bases respectively, with 9 bases between them. The CDR3 protein is CASRDSSTDTQYF. CDR3 in DNA: TGTGCCAGCAGGGACAGCTCCACAGATACGCAGTATTTT. Full variable domain (missing parts from reference TRBV13 and TRBJ2-3): AAGVIQSPRHLIKEKRETATLKCYPIPRHDTVYWYQQGPGQDPQFLISFYEKMQSDKGSIPDRFSAQQFSDYHSELNMSSLELGDSALYFCASRDSSTDTQYFGPGTRLTVL.

The rearrangement joins TRBV5-4 to TRBJ2-1, with D perhaps TRBD1 (6 bases). Germline V lookup: CDR1 SGHNT, CDR2 YYREEE (reference sequence). V shed 2 bases and J shed 0 bases, with 9 bases lying between them. CDR3 length: 15 amino acids. The CDR3 region has the DNA TGTGCCAGCAGCTTCACAGGGAGCTCCTACAATGAGCAGTTCTTC. Its protein product is CASSFTGSSYNEQFF.

This clonotype was seen more than once but under ten times. V is TRBV4-2 and J is TRBJ2-3; 8 bases map to TRBD2. V gave up 7 bases and J gave up 0 bases; unmatched junction bases: 6. Germline loops: CDR1 LGHNA, CDR2 YNFKEQ. The CDR3 contains 15 residues. The CDR3 DNA reads TGTGCCAGCACCCTTAGCGGGGAGAGCACAGATACGCAGTATTTT. It translates to CASTLSGESTDTQYF.

This clonotype occurred many times. The chain is built from TRBV9 and TRBJ1-1, with unresolved D. CDR1 and CDR2 (germline): SGDLS, YYNGEE. Trimming removed 2 bases from V and 1 base from J, with 9 bases in between. This CDR3 region has 14 residues. The chain's CDR3 is CASSVEGSNTEAFF. DNA of the CDR3: TGTGCCAGCAGCGTTGAAGGGTCGAACACTGAAGCTTTCTTT.

This clonotype was recorded many times. This chain joins TRBV20-1 and TRBJ2-2; 10 bases map to TRBD1. V shed 2 bases and J 3 bases; nucleotides not matched to a gene: 6. Germline V CDR1 and CDR2: DFQATT, SNEGSKA (reference sequence). The CDR3 sequence is 16 residues long. CDR3 nucleotide sequence: TGCAGTGCTAGACTCAGGGACAGGGGAGACACCGGGGAGCTGTTTTTT. Encoded protein: CSARLRDRGDTGELFF.

This clonotype was detected ten times or more. The CDR3 nucleotides are TGCGCCAGCAGCCAAGCTAGCGGGGGGATTGTAAACATTCAGTACTTC. Amino acid sequence: CASSQASGGIVNIQYF. This sequence joins TRBV4-1 and TRBJ2-4; 11 bases are shared with TRBD2. The CDR3 extends over 16 amino acids. CDR1 and CDR2 (germline): MGHRA, YSYEKL. The junction had 5 bases not matched to a gene; V was cut back by 1 base and J by 6 bases.

In DNA, the CDR3 is TGTGCCAGCAGCCAAGCGGCAGGGGAGAGCAATCAGCCCCAGCATTTT. Translated: CASSQAAGESNQPQHF. The gene calls are TRBV4-2 and TRBJ1-5; D might be TRBD1 (6 bases). The CDR3 sequence is 16 residues long. CDR1 and CDR2 (germline): LGHNA, YNFKEQ. Trimming removed 1 base from V and 1 base from J, with 11 bases in between.

This clonotype was seen at least ten times. V and J are TRBV19 and TRBJ2-2; D possibly corresponds to TRBD2 (6 bases). Germline CDR1 and CDR2: LNHDA and SQIVND (reference sequence). The CDR3 runs 16 residues. Trimming removed 9 bases at V and 0 bases at J, with 17 bases between. This chain's CDR3 is CASKLSWGANTGELFF. The DNA of the CDR3 is TGTGCCAGCAAATTATCATGGGGGGCGAACACCGGGGAGCTGTTTTTT.

This clonotype was observed at least ten times. The genes are TRBV21-1 and TRBJ1-4. TRBV21-1 is termed a pseudogene. The CDR3 totals 16 residues. CDR3 nucleotide sequence: TGTGCCAGCAGCAAATTGGAACTAAGGACTAATGAAAAACTGTTTTTT. Protein sequence: CASSKLELRTNEKLFF.